This TCR beta chain emerged from a study of radiotherapy plus CTLA-4 blockade in lung cancer. The data were produced by immunoSEQ multiplex PCR, yet TCRdb's version contains in-frame clones alone and is incomplete. The sample lists 75,000 or so clones, roughly 80% occurring once. Trimming took 4 bases from V and 0 from J, leaving 16 bases between them. The CDR3 contains 17 residues. CDR1 SGHNT and CDR2 YYREEE come from the germline V gene (reference sequence). The TCR was taken from a human donor with non-small cell lung cancer who had a complete response to radiotherapy plus ipilimumab. The sequences come from peripheral blood, collected from a patient treated with radiotherapy plus ipilimumab. This chain uses TRBV5-4 with TRBJ2-2; D may be TRBD2 (5 bases). The CDR3 DNA follows: TGTGCCAGCAGCGGGGAGACGGGTGCAGCGAACACCGGGGAGCTGTTTTTT. Amino acid sequence: CASSGETGAANTGELFF.